These T cell receptor beta chains were read from a single sample in a study of T cell responses to AZD1222 COVID-19 vaccine. Produced via immunoSEQ multiplex PCR; TCRdb's table is partial and in-frame only. The table has 130,000 to 150,000 clones, around 88% seen once. This specimen was peripheral blood, taken on day 0 of AZD1222 vaccination. The receptors here all came from an adult in good health. Both conserved end residues are part of each CDR3. D genes are given only for firm matches. Size is stated for part of the rows, as once, few or many counts, or as a class when the clone is expanded.

abundance,v_gene,j_gene,d_gene,CDR3nt,CDR3aa
NA,TRBV6-5,TRBJ1-1,TRBD1,TGTGCCAGCAGTTACGACAGGGCGAACACTGAAGCTTTCTTT,CASSYDRANTEAFF
NA,TRBV5-1,TRBJ1-2,NA,TGCGCCAGCAGCTCTGGGGCGGTAGCTAACTATGGCTACACCTTC,CASSSGAVANYGYTF
NA,TRBV6-5,TRBJ1-5,NA,TGTGCCAGCAGCAAGGCGGGCAATCAGCCCCAGCATTTT,CASSKAGNQPQHF
NA,TRBV5-1,TRBJ1-1,NA,TGCGCCAGCAGCTTGACGGGGGCCGGAGCTGAAGCTTTCTTT,CASSLTGAGAEAFF
NA,TRBV19,TRBJ2-3,TRBD2,TGTGCCAGTAGGCATCTTACTAGCGGGCTAACAGATACGCAGTATTTT,CASRHLTSGLTDTQYF
NA,TRBV14,TRBJ1-2,NA,TGTGCCAGCAGCCAAGGTTCAGGGTCGTATGGCTACACCTTC,CASSQGSGSYGYTF
NA,TRBV5-1,TRBJ1-2,TRBD1,TGCGCCAGCAGCCCAGGGGACAGGGGGAACTATGGCTACACCTTC,CASSPGDRGNYGYTF
NA,TRBV30,TRBJ1-2,NA,TGTGCCTGGAGCTCAGGACAGAAATACTATGGCTACACCTTC,CAWSSGQKYYGYTF
NA,TRBV30,TRBJ1-2,NA,TGTGCCTGGGGGCAACAGGTCCCCCGCTATGGCTACACCTTC,CAWGQQVPRYGYTF
NA,TRBV19,TRBJ1-1,TRBD1,TGTGCCAGTAGTATATGGACAGGGGACACTGAAGCTTTCTTT,CASSIWTGDTEAFF
NA,TRBV2,TRBJ1-2,NA,TGTGCCAGCATGGAGGGGGACTACTATGGCTACACCTTC,CASMEGDYYGYTF
NA,TRBV2,TRBJ1-2,TRBD1,TGTGCCAGCAGTTCACAGGGGGCGGTCTATGGCTACACCTTC,CASSSQGAVYGYTF
NA,TRBV7-3,TRBJ1-2,NA,TGTGCCAGCAGCTCCAGGGGCGCGGCTGGCTACACCTTC,CASSSRGAAGYTF
NA,TRBV5-4,TRBJ1-4,TRBD1,TGTGCCAGCAGCCCGGACAGGAGGAATGAAAAACTGTTTTTT,CASSPDRRNEKLFF
NA,TRBV3-1/TRBV3-2,TRBJ1-3,NA,TGTGCCAGCAGCCAACTAGATGGGGGCACCATATATTTT,CASSQLDGGTIYF
few,TRBV5-1,TRBJ2-7,TRBD2,TGCGCCAGCAGCTTGGCCCCACTTGGGAGCGGGGCCTCCTACGAGCAGTACTTC,CASSLAPLGSGASYEQYF
NA,TRBV6-6,TRBJ1-1,NA,TGTGCCAGCAGTGCTAACACTGAAGCTTTCTTT,CASSANTEAFF
NA,TRBV5-5,TRBJ1-5,NA,TGTGCCAGCAGTTGGGTGGGGGGTGATGACAATCAGCCCCAGCATTTT,CASSWVGGDDNQPQHF
NA,TRBV12-3/TRBV12-4,TRBJ1-1,NA,TGTGCCAGCAGTTTACAACAGAACACTGAAGCTTTCTTT,CASSLQQNTEAFF
few,TRBV30,TRBJ1-4,NA,TGTGCCTGGTCTGTGGGCCCTTATGAAAAACTGTTTTTT,CAWSVGPYEKLFF
NA,TRBV2,TRBJ1-1,NA,TGTGCCAGCAAGTTCGGGGGCAACACTGAAGCTTTCTTT,CASKFGGNTEAFF
NA,TRBV29-1,TRBJ1-2,NA,TGCAGCGCCGCCCAGGGGAAGGACTATGGCTACACCTTC,CSAAQGKDYGYTF
NA,TRBV19,TRBJ2-6,NA,TGTGCCAGCAAAGGGACCTATTCCTTGGCCAACGTCCTGACTTTC,CASKGTYSLANVLTF
NA,TRBV5-1,TRBJ1-2,NA,TGCGCCAGCAGCTTTGACAGGAACGCTAACTATGGCTACACCTTC,CASSFDRNANYGYTF
NA,TRBV4-1,TRBJ1-2,NA,TGCGCCAGCAGCCAAGATCCCGTCCGGAAGGGCGGCTACACCTTC,CASSQDPVRKGGYTF
NA,TRBV19,TRBJ2-5,TRBD2,TGTGCCAGTAGCGAAGGAGGGAGGGGCCGGTCGGAGACCCAGTACTTC,CASSEGGRGRSETQYF
NA,TRBV11-2,TRBJ2-5,NA,TGTGCCAGCAGCCCCGGGCGGGAAGAGACCCAGTACTTC,CASSPGREETQYF
NA,TRBV3-1/TRBV3-2,TRBJ2-7,NA,TGTGCCAGCAGCCAAGAACAGGCAATCGGGCAGTACTTC,CASSQEQAIGQYF
NA,TRBV7-9,TRBJ1-1,NA,TGTGCCAGCAGCTTAGGCACAGGGCCGAACACTGAAGCTTTCTTT,CASSLGTGPNTEAFF
NA,TRBV30,TRBJ2-1,TRBD1,TGTGCCTGGATCCGACAGGGTATCCTCGATGAGCAGTTCTTC,CAWIRQGILDEQFF
NA,TRBV13,TRBJ2-3,TRBD1,TGTGCCAGCAGCTCCCCGGGACAGGGGGCGATTGGGACAGATACGCAGTATTTT,CASSSPGQGAIGTDTQYF
NA,TRBV10-3,TRBJ1-2,TRBD1,TGTGCCATCAGAAACGGACAGGGGGAGGGCTACACCTTC,CAIRNGQGEGYTF
NA,TRBV24-1,TRBJ2-3,NA,TGTGCCACCGCGACCGACCCTAGCACAGATACGCAGTATTTT,CATATDPSTDTQYF
NA,TRBV27,TRBJ1-2,NA,TGTGCCAGCAGTTTTTTAGGGGCAGGGGAGGTCTATGGCTACACCTTC,CASSFLGAGEVYGYTF
NA,TRBV29-1,TRBJ2-2,NA,TGCAGCGTCCTCTCGACCGCGAACACCGGGGAGCTGTTTTTT,CSVLSTANTGELFF
NA,TRBV6-5,TRBJ1-1,NA,TGTGCCAGCAGTTTCTCCTCTAACACTGAAGCTTTCTTT,CASSFSSNTEAFF
NA,TRBV28,TRBJ1-5,TRBD1,TGTGCCAGCGGGGACAGTCATCAGCCCCAGCATTTT,CASGDSHQPQHF
NA,TRBV5-1,TRBJ1-2,TRBD1,TGCGCCAGCAGACCGGACAGGGATAGAGAGAGGGGCCTATCTAACTATGGCTACACCTTC,CASRPDRDRERGLSNYGYTF
NA,TRBV6-6,TRBJ2-2,NA,TGTGCCAGCAGTCCCCCAGGGGCGAACACCGGGGAGCTGTTTTTT,CASSPPGANTGELFF
NA,TRBV27,TRBJ2-2,NA,TGTGCCAGCAGGCCCTTCTTCTCGGGGGCCGGGGAGCTGTTTTTT,CASRPFFSGAGELFF
NA,TRBV13,TRBJ2-7,TRBD2,TGTGCCAGCAGCTCGCTGGGACTAGCGGGGGAAACTAACTCCTACGAGCAGTACTTC,CASSSLGLAGETNSYEQYF
NA,TRBV5-1,TRBJ1-1,TRBD1,TGCGCCAGCGGGACAGGAGGAGACACTGAAGCTTTCTTT,CASGTGGDTEAFF
NA,TRBV29-1,TRBJ1-1,NA,TGCAGCGTTGTCCCGAGAGACACTGAAGCTTTCTTT,CSVVPRDTEAFF
NA,TRBV19,TRBJ1-4,NA,TGTGCCAGTAGTACCCGGGGGGGAAAACTGTTTTTT,CASSTRGGKLFF
NA,TRBV27,TRBJ1-1,NA,TGTGCCAGCAGTTTAAGCCGTGTTTCGGGCACTGAAGCTTTCTTT,CASSLSRVSGTEAFF
NA,TRBV6-5,TRBJ2-7,TRBD1,TGTGCCAGCAGTTCCGACAGGGGAACCTACGAGCAGTACTTC,CASSSDRGTYEQYF
few,TRBV5-4,TRBJ2-1,TRBD1,TGTGCCAGCAGCTTGGCCCCGACAGGGGGGAACAATGAGCAGTTCTTC,CASSLAPTGGNNEQFF
NA,TRBV27,TRBJ2-1,NA,TGTGCCAGCAGTTCATACTCCTACAATGAGCAGTTCTTC,CASSSYSYNEQFF
NA,TRBV19,TRBJ1-2,NA,TGTGCCAGTAGTTCTGGGGAGACAGCCCGGGGCTACACCTTC,CASSSGETARGYTF
NA,TRBV15,TRBJ2-7,NA,TGTGCCACCAGCAGAGATTCCTTTTCGACTCCACCCTACGGGGAGCAGTACTTC,CATSRDSFSTPPYGEQYF
NA,TRBV5-1,TRBJ2-1,NA,TGCGCCAGCAACCCTGTCCACTACAATGAGCAGTTCTTC,CASNPVHYNEQFF
NA,TRBV6-4,TRBJ1-1,NA,TGTGCCAGCAGTGCGGAGGAGAACACTGAAGCTTTCTTT,CASSAEENTEAFF
few,TRBV30,TRBJ2-2,NA,TGTGCCCGAAGCTCGTTTCGCGGGGAGCTGTTTTTT,CARSSFRGELFF